The 32 T cell receptor beta chains given below trace back to one sample, sequenced in a study of low-dose radiotherapy and immunotherapy resistance in tumors. With TRAV- and TRBV-specific primers, first-strand cDNA was made, covering the alpha and beta chains. Both a constant-region primer and a V-primer adapter served to amplify TCRs across roughly 20 PCR cycles. TCRdb itself ran the reads through MiXCR, one entry per CDR3 protein. The sample lists 10,000 to 15,000 distinct CDR3 sequences; over 55% were seen once. These receptors were obtained from a human donor with advanced metastatic prostate, ovarian, gallbladder or colorectal cancer (not recorded which). This table probably holds off-target reads from a library built for another chain.

V is TRBV5-5 and J is TRBJ2-2; TRBD1 is a possible D gene (6 bases). This CDR3 has 13 amino acids. Germline V CDR1 and CDR2: SGHKS, YYEKEE (reference sequence). V dropped 3 bases and J dropped 5 bases, with 8 bases sitting between them. CDR3 sequence reads: CASSYRVTGELFF. The CDR3 DNA follows: TGTGCCAGCAGCTACAGGGTTACCGGGGAGCTGTTTTTT.

Comment on this clonotype: One end of the junction does not line up with germline, which may come from a read error. This sequence joins TRBV5-3 and TRBJ2-7; 7 bases fit TRBD2. TRBV5-3 is given ORF status, its function remaining uncertain. This CDR3 comprises 20 residues. The CDR3 region is CASSYWTGVGPREKTYEQYF. CDR3 bases: TGTGCCAGCAGCTATTGGACTGGGGTAGGGCCGCGGGAGAAGACCTACGAGCAGTACTTC.

This clonotype was picked up a small number of times. The rearrangement links TRBV5-4 to TRBJ2-5, with D unclear. Deletions cut 0 bases from V and 3 bases from J, with 12 bases between. Germline V gives CDR1 SGHNT, CDR2 YYREEE (reference sequence). The CDR3 contains 15 residues. CDR3 region: CASSLGSGLEETQYF. The CDR3 nucleotides are TGTGCCAGCAGCTTGGGTTCCGGGCTGGAAGAGACCCAGTACTTC.

The chain employs TRBV5-4 and TRBJ1-6; D gene uncertain. Germline values: CDR1 SGHNT, CDR2 YYREEE (reference sequence). The CDR3 consists of 13 residues. V was trimmed by 1 base and J by 10 bases, leaving 9 bases between them. CDR3 bases: TGTGCCAGCAGCTTGCGGGATCGGTCACCCCTCCACTTT. Translation: CASSLRDRSPLHF. The variable domain in full, with the rest retrieved from reference TRBV5-4 and TRBJ1-6, is ETGVTQSPTHLIKTRGQQVTLRCSSQSGHNTVSWYQQALGQGPQFIFQYYREEENGRGNFPPRFSGLQFPNYSSELNVNALELDDSALYLCASSLRDRSPLHFGNGTRLTVT.

The V call is TRBV6-2 or TRBV6-3, the J call TRBJ1-1; weak D call: TRBD1 (5 bases). With 7 bases removed from V and 0 bases from J, the gap between germline ends came to 21 bases. The germline V gene has CDR1 MNHEY and CDR2 SVGEGT. The CDR3 runs 17 residues. The CDR3 protein is CASTRQKGHGMNTEAFF. DNA for the CDR3: TGTGCCAGCACACGTCAGAAGGGGCACGGCATGAACACTGAAGCTTTCTTT.

The rearrangement links TRBV11-2 to TRBJ2-3; 7 bases fit TRBD2. J gave up 5 bases and V 1 base, and 6 bases lay outside the gene matches. The CDR3 runs 15 residues. CDR1 is SGHAT and CDR2 is FQNNGV in the germline V gene. The CDR3, as DNA: TGTGCCAGCAGCTTAGGGGGGGGAGGAGGAGATACGCAGTATTTT. Translated: CASSLGGGGGDTQYF.

This sequence joins TRBV5-4 and TRBJ2-3, with 7 bases lining up with TRBD1. The CDR3 is made up of 15 amino acids. From germline, CDR1 is SGHNT and CDR2 YYREEE (reference sequence). After removal of 4 bases from V and 2 bases from J, the junction contained 7 bases not matched to a gene. CDR3 in amino acids: CASSDDRDHTDTQYF. Written as DNA, the CDR3 is TGTGCCAGCAGCGATGACAGGGACCACACAGATACGCAGTATTTT.

This clonotype showed up just a few times. V and J are TRBV7-2 and TRBJ2-7; D unclear. Germline CDR1 reads SGHTA; CDR2 reads FQGNSA. This CDR3 contains 15 residues. V lost 2 bases to trimming and J lost 2 bases, with 13 bases between them. The CDR3, as DNA: TGTGCCAGCAGCTTAACGAGAATGGGCCCCTACGAGCAGTACTTC. Residues: CASSLTRMGPYEQYF.

This clonotype was detected only a few times. The chain is built from TRBV12-3 or TRBV12-4 and TRBJ1-3; tentatively, D is TRBD1 (5 bases). V was trimmed by 4 bases and J by 1 base, leaving 8 bases between them. CDR3 length: 14 residues. The CDR3 loop is CASSSGTSGNTIYF. The CDR3 nucleotides read TGTGCCAGCAGTTCCGGGACTTCTGGAAACACCATATATTTT.

This chain links TRBV12-3 or TRBV12-4 with TRBJ1-1; unclear D gene. The CDR3 runs to 14 residues. V gave up 3 bases and J gave up 1 base, with 9 bases separating them. The CDR3: CASSLSLTNTEAFF. Written as DNA, the CDR3 is TGTGCCAGCAGTTTGAGTCTAACGAACACTGAAGCTTTCTTT.

The V and J genes are TRBV6-2 or TRBV6-3 and TRBJ1-5; D remains unclear. Between the trimmed V and J ends, which lost 6 bases and 2 bases, there was a span of 14 bases. Per germline, CDR1 MNHEY and CDR2 SVGEGT. The CDR3 contains 15 residues. The CDR3 spells CASSPYGEGNQPQHF. The CDR3 coding sequence is TGTGCCAGCAGCCCTTACGGGGAAGGCAATCAGCCCCAGCATTTT.

This clonotype appeared a few times. The gene calls are TRBV28 and TRBJ2-7; 10 bases map to TRBD2. CDR3 size: 15 residues. The junction had 7 bases not matched to a gene; V was cut back by 5 bases and J by 3 bases. The V gene's germline CDR1 is MDHEN and CDR2 SYDVKM. CDR3 residues: CASSLPASGSYEQYF. In DNA, the CDR3 is TGTGCCAGCAGTCTACCTGCTAGCGGGAGCTACGAGCAGTACTTC.

The V and J genes are TRBV7-2 and TRBJ1-5, with unresolved D. The V and J ends lost 5 bases and 9 bases respectively, with 17 bases between them. The CDR3 sequence is 14 residues long. Germline V CDR1 and CDR2: SGHTA, FQGNSA. For the CDR3, the DNA is TGTGCCAGCAGCATCATGGTGAGCCCTCGGCCCCAGCATTTT. This codes for CASSIMVSPRPQHF.

The chain joins TRBV6-6 to TRBJ2-1, with D uncertain. The CDR3 spans 17 residues. V lost 3 bases and J 3 bases, leaving 18 bases between the germline ends. CDR1 and CDR2 from the germline V gene are MNHNY and SVGAGI (reference sequence). CDR3 sequence reads: CASSYSGPAGVYNEQFF. CDR3 bases: TGTGCCAGCAGTTATTCCGGGCCCGCTGGGGTCTACAATGAGCAGTTCTTC.

This clonotype has just a few counts. The V call is TRBV19, the J call TRBJ1-4, with 7 bases identical to TRBD1. V lost 7 bases and J lost 8; bases outside the gene matches: 13. The CDR3 contains 15 residues. Germline values: CDR1 LNHDA, CDR2 SQIVND (reference sequence). The CDR3 DNA reads as TGTGCCAGTACCCCAGACAGGGCGACGGGAGAAAAACTGTTTTTT. Its translation: CASTPDRATGEKLFF. Variable domain in full (rest from reference TRBV19 and TRBJ1-4): DGGITQSPKYLFRKEGQNVTLSCEQNLNHDAMYWYRQDPGQGLRLIYYSQIVNDFQKGDIAEGYSVSREKKESFPLTVTSAQKNPTAFYLCASTPDRATGEKLFFGSGTQLSVL.

V is TRBV20-1 and J is TRBJ1-5, with D maybe TRBD1 (6 bases). The CDR3 spans 14 residues. Germline V gene sequence: CDR1 DFQATT, CDR2 SNEGSKA (reference sequence). V lost 5 bases to trimming and J lost 3 bases, with 14 bases between them. CDR3 in amino acids: CSAPKGGVNQPQHF. DNA for the CDR3: TGCAGTGCTCCCAAGGGGGGGGTCAATCAGCCCCAGCATTTT.

The chain recombines TRBV5-6 with TRBJ2-7; D ambiguous. Trimming took 4 bases from V and 1 from J, leaving 12 bases between them. The CDR3 length is 14 residues. Germline V CDR1 and CDR2: SGHDT, YYEEEE. The CDR3 DNA reads TGTGCCAGCAGCCGCTGGGCAGTATCCTACGAGCAGTACTTC. Protein product: CASSRWAVSYEQYF.

In DNA, the CDR3 is TGCGCCAGCAGCTTCGCCCGTGTCGGGGTTGATGAAAAACTGTTTTTT. This sequence encodes CASSFARVGVDEKLFF. V usage is TRBV5-1 and J usage is TRBJ1-4; D not certain. The CDR3 totals 16 residues. The germline V gene has CDR1 SGHRS and CDR2 YFSETQ. V shed 2 bases and J shed 6 bases, with 17 bases lying between them.

The chain joins TRBV7-2 to TRBJ2-5; D is perhaps TRBD1 (6 bases). CDR1 SGHTA and CDR2 FQGNSA come from the germline V gene. The CDR3 extends over 14 amino acids. Trimming stripped 3 bases from V and 4 bases from J, with 12 bases between. CDR3 DNA sequence: TGTGCCAGCAGCTTTACAGGGCGGGTAGAGACCCAGTACTTC. Translation: CASSFTGRVETQYF.

A single count supports this clonotype. The chain links TRBV7-2 to TRBJ2-7, with a weak D call TRBD2 (5 bases). From germline, CDR1 is SGHTA and CDR2 FQGNSA. This CDR3 has 15 residues. The V end was cut by 5 bases, the J end by 3 bases, with 17 bases between. The CDR3 sequence: CASSQTLRGFYEQYF. The CDR3 nucleotides read TGTGCCAGCAGCCAGACCCTTCGGGGTTTCTACGAGCAGTACTTC.

The rearrangement links TRBV5-1 to TRBJ2-3; D remains unclear. The CDR3 totals 16 residues. V was trimmed by 2 bases and J by 6 bases, leaving 19 bases between them. From germline, CDR1 is SGHRS and CDR2 YFSETQ. In DNA form, the CDR3 reads TGCGCCAGCAGCTTCTCGGGCCGGCCAGAGACGGATACGCAGTATTTT. Amino acid sequence: CASSFSGRPETDTQYF.

The chain couples TRBV18 to TRBJ2-1, with TRBD1 matching over 7 bases. The CDR3 spans 15 residues. V gave up 0 bases and J gave up 2 bases; unmatched junction bases: 1. CDR1 is KGHSH, CDR2 LQKENI, per germline. The CDR3 region is CASSPPGTAYNEQFF. The DNA of the CDR3 is TGTGCCAGCTCACCACCCGGGACAGCCTACAATGAGCAGTTCTTC.

The CDR3, as DNA: TGTGCCAGCAGCAAAGTCCGGGGGGCGGTCACCGGGGAGCTGTTTTTT. Its translation: CASSKVRGAVTGELFF. The chain combines TRBV21-1 with TRBJ2-2; the table's D gene call, TRBD1, was not cross checked with the DNA. TRBV21-1 is termed a pseudogene. The CDR3 loop spans 16 amino acids.

This clonotype was picked up a small number of times. J is TRBJ2-7 and V is TRBV28; no firm D call. V was pared by 2 bases and J by 2 bases, with 13 bases between. Germline V gene data show CDR1 as MDHEN and CDR2 as SYDVKM. This CDR3 comprises 15 residues. CDR3 DNA: TGTGCCAGCAGTTTAGGTTTTAGTGAGACCTACGAGCAGTACTTC. Residues: CASSLGFSETYEQYF. Based on the CDR3 plus reference TRBV28 and TRBJ2-7, the full variable domain is DVKVTQSSRYLVKRTGEKVFLECVQDMDHENMFWYRQDPGLGLRLIYFSYDVKMKEKGDIPEGYSVSREKKERFSLILESASTNQTSMYLCASSLGFSETYEQYFGPGTRLTVT.

V and J are TRBV15 and TRBJ1-5; tentative D call: TRBD1 (6 bases). With 8 bases removed from V and 3 bases from J, the gap between germline ends came to 14 bases. Germline CDR1 LNHNV, CDR2 YYDKDF (reference sequence). The CDR3 contains 14 residues. The CDR3 is CATSVQGYNQPQHF. CDR3 in DNA: TGTGCCACCTCAGTACAGGGATACAATCAGCCCCAGCATTTT.

The chain links TRBV3-1 to TRBJ1-5, with D hard to call. V lost 9 bases and J 4 bases, leaving 7 bases between the germline ends. The germline gives CDR1 LGHDT, CDR2 YNNKEL (reference sequence). The CDR3 totals 11 residues. The CDR3 DNA follows: TGTGCCAGTCCCCAAAATCAGCCCCAGCATTTT. It specifies CASPQNQPQHF.

This chain uses TRBV12-3 or TRBV12-4 with TRBJ1-4; D not certain. This CDR3 region has 14 residues. V gave up 1 base and J gave up 3 bases, with 6 bases separating them. This CDR3 reads CASSLVQSNEKLFF. In nucleotides, the CDR3 is TGTGCCAGCAGTTTAGTACAGTCTAATGAAAAACTGTTTTTT.

This chain uses TRBV11-2 with TRBJ2-2, with a weak D call TRBD2 (6 bases). CDR3 length equals 15 residues. Between the trimmed V and J ends, which lost 5 bases and 4 bases, there was a span of 14 bases. Germline V gives CDR1 SGHAT, CDR2 FQNNGV. The CDR3 here is CASSPERVGTGELFF. The CDR3 region has the DNA TGTGCCAGCAGCCCAGAGCGGGTCGGCACCGGGGAGCTGTTTTTT.

The chain is built from TRBV19 and TRBJ2-1, with a possible D match to TRBD2 (5 bases). Looked up from germline, CDR1 is LNHDA and CDR2 is SQIVND (reference sequence). V was clipped by 0 bases and J by 0 bases, with 9 bases between them. The CDR3 has 16 residues. CDR3 sequence (DNA): TGTGCCAGTAGTATAGAGGGAGTCTACTCCTACAATGAGCAGTTCTTC. Protein sequence: CASSIEGVYSYNEQFF.

The chain uses TRBV6-2 or TRBV6-3 and TRBJ2-7; D uncertain. This CDR3 is 13 amino acids long. The germline V and J ends were trimmed by 6 bases and 1 base, with 10 bases remaining between them. In germline, CDR1 is MNHEY, CDR2 SVGEGT. The CDR3 DNA sequence: TGTGCCAGCAGGCGAACACTGTCCTACGAGCAGTACTTC. Amino acids: CASRRTLSYEQYF.

This rearrangement joins TRBV5-1 to TRBJ1-1; TRBD1 might be the D (5 bases). Trimming cost V 0 bases and J 0 bases, with 9 bases left between them. The CDR3 is made up of 15 amino acids. Germline CDR1 is SGHRS and CDR2 is YFSETQ. This CDR3 reads CASSLVGRMNTEAFF. The CDR3 nucleotides are TGCGCCAGCAGCTTGGTGGGACGGATGAACACTGAAGCTTTCTTT.

This sequence joins TRBV6-8 and TRBJ2-2, with D possibly TRBD2 on 5 matching bases. The CDR3 is made up of 17 amino acids. With 0 bases removed from V and 2 bases from J, the gap between germline ends came to 13 bases. The germline CDR1 and CDR2 sequences are MNHGY and SAAAGT. CDR3 nucleotide sequence: TGTGCCAGCAGTTACTCGAGAGGGCGGTCTAACACCGGGGAGCTGTTTTTT. Its translation is CASSYSRGRSNTGELFF.